What follows are 8 T cell receptor beta chains derived from one specimen sequenced in a study of blood T cells in healthy people across ages. Combining a sample-barcoded 5' primer with a J-beta primer mix, a second PCR ran for roughly 7 to 12 cycles. TCRdb itself ran the 5' RACE reads through MiXCR, one entry per CDR3 protein. Of 600,000 to 850,000 distinct CDR3 sequences in the sample, roughly 41% were seen once. Sequenced sample: blood. The receptors were sampled from an older woman in good health.

The chain carries TRBV20-1 and TRBJ2-1; 8 positions agree with TRBD2. The CDR3 covers 16 residues. Germline assignment: CDR1 DFQATT and CDR2 SNEGSKA (reference sequence). V lost 0 bases and J lost 5; bases outside the gene matches: 9. The CDR3 here is CSARDLGSGAHNEQFF. The CDR3 nucleotides are TGCAGTGCTAGAGATCTGGGTAGCGGGGCCCACAATGAGCAGTTCTTC.

On this clonotype: A much bigger clone sits one base away, suggesting this may be a read error. For the CDR3, the DNA is TGCAGCGTTGAACTACAGGACAGACACTCTGGGGCCAACGTCCCGACTTTC. Translation: CSVELQDRHSGANVPTF. The chain links TRBV29-1 to TRBJ2-6, with D perhaps matching TRBD1 (6 bases). This CDR3 region has 17 residues. Germline lookup yields CDR1 SQVTM and CDR2 ANQGSEA.

The chain joins TRBV12-3 or TRBV12-4 to TRBJ2-3; 8 bases agree with TRBD1. V shed 4 bases and J 4 bases; nucleotides not matched to a gene: 4. The CDR3 totals 14 residues. The CDR3 bases are TGTGCCAGCAGTTCTAGGACAGGGCCAGATACGCAGTATTTT. Protein sequence: CASSSRTGPDTQYF.

As to this clonotype: One end of the junction is discordant with germline, which a read error may explain. The chain joins TRBV20-1 to TRBJ2-7; tentatively, D is TRBD2 (5 bases). Germline V gene lookup returns CDR1 DFQATT and CDR2 SNEGSKA (reference sequence). This CDR3 contains 13 residues. The CDR3 sequence is CSTSPRVGYEQYF. CDR3 DNA sequence: TGCAGTACTAGTCCCCGGGTTGGGTACGAGCAGTACTTC.

The rearrangement joins TRBV9 to TRBJ2-7; D remains unclear. The ends were cut back, 0 bases at V and 4 bases at J, with 14 bases in the middle. The CDR3 consists of 15 residues. The germline V gene encodes CDR1 SGDLS and CDR2 YYNGEE. CDR3 DNA: TGTGCCAGCAGCGTAGCGGGCGCTACGGGTTACGAGCAGTACTTC. Translation gives CASSVAGATGYEQYF.

Of note for this clonotype: The germline gene is not matched at one end of the junction; a read error may be the cause. V gene TRBV6-6 combines with J gene TRBJ2-1, with 9 bases identical to TRBD2. Germline V lookup: CDR1 MNHNY, CDR2 SVGAGI (reference sequence). The CDR3 is 15 amino acids. The CDR3 loop is CASSYPSGTYNGQFF. CDR3 bases: TGTGCCAGCAGTTATCCTAGCGGGACTTACAATGGGCAGTTCTTC.

V is TRBV7-9 and J is TRBJ2-5; 12 positions agree with TRBD1. Losses at the gene ends were 3 bases for V and 11 bases for J; bases not matched to a gene: 13. Germline assignment: CDR1 SEHNR and CDR2 FQNEAQ (reference sequence). This CDR3 has 16 amino acids. The CDR3 DNA sequence: TGTGCCAGCAGCTTGGCGGGACAGGGGGCTGGCAATGAGCAGTACTTC. It specifies CASSLAGQGAGNEQYF.

In regard to this clonotype: Possible read error: a much larger clone is one base away. The chain uses TRBV6-2 or TRBV6-3 and TRBJ2-7, with 9 nucleotides matching TRBD1. V dropped 6 bases and J dropped 0; count of bases not matched to a gene: 6. CDR3 length: 15 residues. Germline CDR1 is MNHEY and CDR2 is SVGEGT. In DNA, the CDR3 is TGTGCCAGCAGGCCGGGACAGGGAATCTCCTACGAGCAGTACTTC. It encodes CASRPGQGISYEQYF.